Presented here are 19 T cell receptor beta chains from one specimen sequenced in a study of T cell responses to AZD1222 COVID-19 vaccine. Method: immunoSEQ multiplex PCR; TCRdb's copy keeps in-frame clones and lacks some. The sample lists roughly 130,000 clones; approximately 83% were seen once. The sample in question was peripheral blood, obtained on day 0 of AZD1222 vaccination. These receptors came from an adult in good health.

This chain connects TRBV5-1 to TRBJ1-3; no reliable D call. V was trimmed by 5 bases and J by 0 bases, leaving 6 bases between them. This CDR3 is built from 13 residues. Germline V CDR1 and CDR2: SGHRS, YFSETQ. Written as DNA, the CDR3 is TGCGCCAGCAGGGCGACCTCTGGAAACACCATATATTTT. Translating it yields CASRATSGNTIYF.

In its sample, this clone was seen a few times. The J gene is TRBJ1-2, the V gene TRBV19; D might be TRBD1 (6 bases). The ends were cut back, 1 base at V and 3 bases at J, with 15 bases in the middle. CDR3 length: 16 amino acids. Germline V gene sequence: CDR1 LNHDA, CDR2 SQIVND (reference sequence). CDR3: CASSIAGAGAYYGYTF. CDR3 DNA: TGTGCCAGTAGTATAGCCGGCGCGGGGGCGTACTATGGCTACACCTTC. Using reference TRBV19 and TRBJ1-2 for the parts outside the CDR3, the full variable domain is DGGITQSPKYLFRKEGQNVTLSCEQNLNHDAMYWYRQDPGQGLRLIYYSQIVNDFQKGDIAEGYSVSREKKESFPLTVTSAQKNPTAFYLCASSIAGAGAYYGYTFGSGTRLTVV.

This rearrangement joins TRBV14 to TRBJ2-7; D is perhaps TRBD2 (5 bases). The CDR3 loop spans 14 amino acids. Trimming cost V 0 bases and J 2 bases, with 8 bases left between them. The V gene's germline CDR1 is SGHDN and CDR2 FVKESK. Here the CDR3 DNA reads TGTGCCAGCAGCCAAGATAGCGATGCCTACGAGCAGTACTTC. It codes for CASSQDSDAYEQYF.

The genes are TRBV7-8 and TRBJ2-7, with a possible D match to TRBD2 (6 bases). The germline CDR1 and CDR2 sequences are SGHVS and FQNEAQ. The CDR3 sequence is 12 residues long. V was cut by 10 bases and J by 3 bases, with 13 bases left in between. Here the CDR3 DNA reads TGTGCCACCGCGGGATCGGTCTACGAGCAGTACTTC. Translation: CATAGSVYEQYF.

This clone was counted between two and nine times. The chain recombines TRBV5-1 with TRBJ1-2; 8 bases align to TRBD1. The CDR3 runs to 15 residues. V lost 1 base to trimming and J lost 5 bases; unmatched junction nucleotides: 7. Germline V CDR1 and CDR2: SGHRS, YFSETQ. CDR3 in amino acids: CASSLSGQGGYGYTF. CDR3 DNA: TGCGCCAGCAGCTTGAGCGGACAGGGTGGTTATGGCTACACCTTC.

This clone has only a few counts. V and J are TRBV7-9 and TRBJ1-3; 8 nucleotides agree with TRBD1. J lost 7 bases, V lost 5 bases, and 7 bases had no gene match. The CDR3 is made up of 14 amino acids. CDR1 is SEHNR and CDR2 is FQNEAQ in the germline V gene (reference sequence). The CDR3 region is CASSTWTGRNTIYF. DNA of the CDR3: TGTGCCAGCAGCACCTGGACAGGGAGGAACACCATATATTTT. Based on the CDR3 plus reference TRBV7-9 and TRBJ1-3, the full variable domain is DTGVSQNPRHKITKRGQNVTFRCDPISEHNRLYWYRQTLGQGPEFLTYFQNEAQLEKSRLLSDRFSAERPKGSFSTLEIQRTEQGDSAMYLCASSTWTGRNTIYFGEGSWLTVV.

The V call is TRBV5-6, the J call TRBJ2-5, with 8 bases identical to TRBD2. The CDR3 has 15 amino acids. Germline CDR1 reads SGHDT; CDR2 reads YYEEEE. The trim removed 4 bases at V and 5 bases at J, leaving 10 bases unmatched. In nucleotides, the CDR3 is TGTGCCAGCAGCCCCGGACTAGCCCGCAAGGAGACCCAGTACTTC. Its translation is CASSPGLARKETQYF.

The genes are TRBV5-6 and TRBJ2-3; 12 bases align to TRBD1. Trimming cost V 2 bases and J 4 bases; bases outside gene matches: 2. There are 15 residues in the CDR3. Germline V gene data show CDR1 as SGHDT and CDR2 as YYEEEE. The CDR3 reads CASSFGTGGPDTQYF. CDR3 nucleotides: TGTGCCAGCAGCTTCGGGACAGGGGGCCCAGATACGCAGTATTTT.

This clone was seen a single time. The J gene is TRBJ2-7, the V gene TRBV30; possibly TRBD2 for D (5 bases). V lost 2 bases to trimming and J lost 4 bases, with 6 bases between them. Germline V gives CDR1 GTSNPN, CDR2 SVGIG (reference sequence). The CDR3 spans 11 residues. The CDR3 nucleotides read TGTGCCTGGAGTAGGGAGTACGAGCAGTACTTC. Its translation: CAWSREYEQYF.

The J gene is TRBJ1-6, the V gene TRBV27; possible D gene TRBD1, 6 bases. Trimming shortened V by 6 bases and J by 9 bases, and 21 bases separated the two germline ends. Germline lookup yields CDR1 MNHEY and CDR2 SMNVEV (reference sequence). The CDR3 runs 16 residues. CDR3 residues: CASSSRQQGIGSPLHF. The CDR3 coding sequence is TGTGCCAGCAGCTCCCGACAACAGGGAATTGGTTCACCCCTCCACTTT.

The chain links TRBV18 to TRBJ2-7; D possibly matches TRBD1 or TRBD2 (5 bases each). Germline V gene data show CDR1 as KGHSH and CDR2 as LQKENI. There are 15 residues in the CDR3. Between the trimmed V and J ends, which lost 4 bases and 5 bases, there was a span of 18 bases. The CDR3 loop reads CASSLIRDVVDEQYF. The CDR3, as DNA: TGTGCCAGCTCACTAATCCGGGACGTAGTGGACGAGCAGTACTTC.

The chain recombines TRBV6-5 with TRBJ2-1; 8 bases fit TRBD2. Germline V CDR1 and CDR2: MNHEY, SVGAGI. V was pared by 8 bases and J by 1 base, with 4 bases of the junction left unmatched. The CDR3 extends over 14 amino acids. The CDR3 loop is CASRRGGSYNEQFF. As DNA, the CDR3 is TGTGCCAGCCGACGGGGGGGGTCCTACAATGAGCAGTTCTTC.

The gene calls are TRBV9 and TRBJ1-4, with D perhaps TRBD1 (5 bases). V lost 2 bases and J lost 8, with 13 bases in between. This CDR3 contains 14 residues. Looked up from germline, CDR1 is SGDLS and CDR2 is YYNGEE. The CDR3 DNA follows: TGTGCCAGCAGCGTTGGGCAGGGAGGGGAAAAACTGTTTTTT. It yields the protein CASSVGQGGEKLFF.

The V gene is TRBV15, the J gene TRBJ2-7, with 7 nucleotides matching TRBD1. CDR1 is LNHNV, CDR2 YYDKDF, per germline (reference sequence). The CDR3 runs to 16 residues. V shed 0 bases, J shed 3 bases, and the junction held 8 bases outside the gene matches. The CDR3 nucleotides read TGTGCCACCAGCAGAGACCGAACAGGGGCCATCTACGAGCAGTACTTC. It specifies CATSRDRTGAIYEQYF.

This clone is a singleton in its sample. This rearrangement joins TRBV7-9 to TRBJ1-2; D possibly corresponds to TRBD1 (6 bases). Germline V gene lookup returns CDR1 SEHNR and CDR2 FQNEAQ (reference sequence). This CDR3 region has 14 residues. V was clipped by 5 bases and J by 3 bases, with 13 bases between them. Written as DNA, the CDR3 is TGTGCCAGCAGCGTCGACAGGCGCCACTATGGCTACACCTTC. Translation gives CASSVDRRHYGYTF.

The chain employs TRBV5-4 and TRBJ2-1; D not resolved. CDR1 SGHNT and CDR2 YYREEE come from the germline V gene (reference sequence). The V end was cut by 3 bases, the J end by 5 bases, with 18 bases between. This CDR3 is 16 amino acids long. This CDR3 is CASSSLVIGSDNEQFF. The CDR3 DNA reads TGTGCCAGCAGCTCCTTAGTGATTGGATCGGACAATGAGCAGTTCTTC.

The chain is built from TRBV4-1 and TRBJ2-2, with TRBD2 matching 14 bases. Germline CDR1 and CDR2: MGHRA and YSYEKL. After removal of 4 bases from V and 6 bases from J, the junction contained 4 bases not matched to a gene. This CDR3 region has 16 residues. CDR3 region: CASSRGLAGVPGELFF. In DNA form, the CDR3 reads TGCGCCAGCAGCCGGGGACTAGCGGGAGTCCCCGGGGAGCTGTTTTTT.

The J gene is TRBJ1-2, the V gene TRBV11-2; 8 bases map to TRBD1. J was trimmed by 7 bases and V by 5 bases; bases with no gene match: 12. CDR1 SGHAT and CDR2 FQNNGV come from the germline V gene. CDR3 size: 15 residues. CDR3 residues: CASSRDRTGLRGYTF. The CDR3 nucleotides are TGTGCCAGCAGCAGAGACCGGACAGGGTTGCGTGGCTACACCTTC.

V is TRBV5-5 and J is TRBJ2-7; the D gene is possibly TRBD2 (7 bases). CDR3 length: 12 residues. Germline CDR1 and CDR2: SGHKS and YYEKEE (reference sequence). V gave up 8 bases and J gave up 4 bases, with 13 bases separating them. The DNA for the CDR3 is TGTGCCAGTGGGGGGGCGACGTACGAGCAGTACTTC. Amino acids: CASGGATYEQYF.